Detailed here is one T cell receptor (beta chain). No antigen is known for it. Use of 60 Vbeta and 13 Jbeta primers characterized the PCR. This table comes from immunoSEQ multiplex PCR, and its TCRdb copy is limited to in-frame clones, with some not included. The sample holds over 55,000 clones. These data belong to a study of cytomegalovirus exposure and HLA in healthy donors. Study summary: An early data release held approximately 80 million unique TCRs from HLA-typed donors. The study, taken as a whole, reports: The investigators catalogued some 150 TCR beta chains as cytomegalovirus-associated. Previously analyzed data showed that most TCR beta V segments were productive at a frequency of about 90% or about 30%. According to a later analysis, donors in an Asian-associated ancestry cluster reportedly had fewer N-insertions than the roughly 670-donor mean.

The germline V gene has CDR1 SGHTA and CDR2 FQGNSA. Trimming removed 5 bases from V and 3 bases from J; junction bases left unmatched: 5. The CDR3 is made up of 15 amino acids. The receptor was derived from a male donor in good health and CMV-seronegative. This chain links TRBV7-2 with TRBJ2-7; 12 bases align to TRBD1. The sequenced material came from PBMCs. In nucleotides, the CDR3 is TGTGCCAGCAGCGGGACAGGGGGCGGAGGCTACGAGCAGTACTTC. Residues: CASSGTGGGGYEQYF. Full variable domain (outside the CDR3, taken from reference TRBV7-2 and TRBJ2-7): GAGVSQSPSNKVTEKGKDVELRCDPISGHTALYWYRQSLGQGLEFLIYFQGNSAPDKSGLPSDRFSAERTGGSVSTLTIQRTQQEDSAVYLCASSGTGGGGYEQYFGPGTRLTVT.